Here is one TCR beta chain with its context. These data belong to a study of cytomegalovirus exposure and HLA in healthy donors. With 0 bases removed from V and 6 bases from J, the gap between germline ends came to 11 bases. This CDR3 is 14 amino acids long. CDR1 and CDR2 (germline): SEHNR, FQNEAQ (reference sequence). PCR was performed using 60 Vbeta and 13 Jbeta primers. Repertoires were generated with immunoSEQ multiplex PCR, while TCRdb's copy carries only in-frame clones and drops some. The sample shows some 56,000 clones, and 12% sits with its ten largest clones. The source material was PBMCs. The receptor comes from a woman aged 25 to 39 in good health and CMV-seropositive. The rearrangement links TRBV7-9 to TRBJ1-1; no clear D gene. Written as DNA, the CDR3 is TGTGCCAGCAGCTTAGCGCGTCTAAGAGCTGAAGCTTTCTTT. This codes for CASSLARLRAEAFF.